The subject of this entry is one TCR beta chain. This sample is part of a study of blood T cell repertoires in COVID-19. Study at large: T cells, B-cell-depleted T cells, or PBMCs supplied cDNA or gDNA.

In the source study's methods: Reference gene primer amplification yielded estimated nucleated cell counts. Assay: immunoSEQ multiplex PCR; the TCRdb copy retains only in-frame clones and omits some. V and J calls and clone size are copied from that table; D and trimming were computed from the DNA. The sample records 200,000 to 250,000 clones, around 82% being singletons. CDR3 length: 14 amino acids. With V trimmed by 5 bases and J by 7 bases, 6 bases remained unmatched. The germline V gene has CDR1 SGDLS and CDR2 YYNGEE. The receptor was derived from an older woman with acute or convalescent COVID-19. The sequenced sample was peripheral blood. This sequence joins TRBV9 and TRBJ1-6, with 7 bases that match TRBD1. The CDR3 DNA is TGTGCCAGCAGTAACACGGGACAGAATTCACCCCTCCACTTT. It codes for CASSNTGQNSPLHF.